The present TCR beta chain was sequenced within a study of cytomegalovirus exposure and HLA in healthy donors. The germline gives CDR1 LNHNV, CDR2 YYDKDF (reference sequence). The CDR3 spans 15 residues. Trimming shortened V by 0 bases and J by 7 bases, and 10 bases separated the two germline ends. Study-level results: Most of the TCR beta V segments (in an earlier analysis) were productive either about 87% or about 30% of the time. TCR beta sequences numbering around 15,000 were associated with HLA alleles at 0.05 false discovery rate in a later analysis.

Concerning this clone: Its antigen is currently unknown.

The primer mix had 60 Vbeta and 13 Jbeta primers. The table came from immunoSEQ multiplex PCR; TCRdb's copy has only in-frame clones and leaves some out. This repertoire shows over 70,000 clones, 76% found once; its top ten account for around 1.4%. The sample consisted of PBMCs. V gene TRBV15 combines with J gene TRBJ2-6; D is unresolved. This sequence was found in a male donor in good health and CMV-seronegative. The CDR3 loop reads CATSRDLHRANVLTF. CDR3 bases: TGTGCCACCAGCAGAGATTTGCACAGAGCCAACGTCCTGACTTTC.